In its sample, the clone carrying this T cell receptor beta chain was seen many times. The data originate from a study of CD8 T cells in ankylosing spondylitis. TCRdb re-analysed the 5' RACE reads in MiXCR, keeping a single row per CDR3 protein. In the table there are 150,000 to 200,000 distinct CDR3 sequences, around 10% of which are singletons. Trimming left V 9 bases short and J 0 bases short, with 13 bases between. Germline V lookup: CDR1 KGHDR, CDR2 SFDVKD. CDR3 length equals 15 residues. The chain combines TRBV24-1 with TRBJ2-2, with D possibly TRBD2 on 5 matching bases. The TCR sequence derives from a male donor with ankylosing spondylitis or in good health (not recorded which). The sequenced sample consisted of blood, either unsorted or a sorted T cell fraction (not recorded which). The CDR3 DNA is TGTGCCACCTCCCACACTAGTACGAACACCGGGGAGCTGTTTTTT. Amino acid sequence: CATSHTSTNTGELFF.